This is a list of T cell receptor beta chains from one sample in a study of control samples from healthy donors and cancer patients. Clones were sequenced by immunoSEQ multiplex PCR, and TCRdb holds only the in-frame ones, with some missing. Among approximately 150,000 clones listed, 90% to 95% were seen once. Sequencing was performed on blood. The receptors derive from a woman younger than 30 in good health. Each CDR3 is given with its conserved first and last residue. A D gene is named only where the DNA matches it firmly. Size values are once, few and many counts, or a class for expanded clones, and some rows have none.

j_gene: TRBJ2-1; abundance: -; d_gene: -; v_gene: TRBV5-1; CDR3nt: TGCGCCAGCAGCTGGGGGACTCTAAGCTCCTACAATGAGCAGTTCTTC; CDR3aa: CASSWGTLSSYNEQFF
j_gene: TRBJ2-3; abundance: -; d_gene: TRBD1; v_gene: TRBV24-1; CDR3nt: TGTGCCACTAGAGGACAGGGTCAAGATACGCAGTATTTT; CDR3aa: CATRGQGQDTQYF
j_gene: TRBJ1-4; abundance: -; d_gene: TRBD1; v_gene: TRBV29-1; CDR3nt: TGCAGCGTCCTGGACAGGGGGATTGAAAAACTGTTTTTT; CDR3aa: CSVLDRGIEKLFF
j_gene: TRBJ2-3; abundance: -; d_gene: TRBD1; v_gene: TRBV20-1; CDR3nt: TGCAGTGCTAGTGGCGGCAGGGGGCTAGATACGCAGTATTTT; CDR3aa: CSASGGRGLDTQYF
j_gene: TRBJ2-1; abundance: -; d_gene: TRBD1; v_gene: TRBV6-2/TRBV6-3; CDR3nt: TGTGCCAGCAGTTTGGGGACAGGGTACAATGAGCAGTTCTTC; CDR3aa: CASSLGTGYNEQFF
j_gene: TRBJ1-3; abundance: once; d_gene: -; v_gene: TRBV12-2; CDR3nt: TGTGCAAGTCGCTTAGGGGCGCCGGGACAGCCAATCTCTGGAAACACCATATATTTT; CDR3aa: CASRLGAPGQPISGNTIYF
j_gene: TRBJ1-6; abundance: -; d_gene: -; v_gene: TRBV19; CDR3nt: TGTGCCAGTAGTCCTGGGACGGCGTATAATTCACCCCTCCACTTT; CDR3aa: CASSPGTAYNSPLHF
j_gene: TRBJ2-1; abundance: -; d_gene: TRBD2; v_gene: TRBV5-1; CDR3nt: TGCGCCAGCAGCTTGTTAGTGGGAGGGCAGGGTGAGCAGTTCTTC; CDR3aa: CASSLLVGGQGEQFF
j_gene: TRBJ1-1; abundance: once; d_gene: -; v_gene: TRBV10-2; CDR3nt: TGCGCCAGCAGGGACACCCGATCGAACACTGAAGCTTTCTTT; CDR3aa: CASRDTRSNTEAFF
j_gene: TRBJ2-3; abundance: -; d_gene: -; v_gene: TRBV9; CDR3nt: TGTGCCAGCAGCGTAGGTGCTTTTGAAGATACGCAGTATTTT; CDR3aa: CASSVGAFEDTQYF
j_gene: TRBJ2-5; abundance: -; d_gene: -; v_gene: TRBV4-3; CDR3nt: TGCGCCAGCAGCCAAGATCCGGGCCGCGGGGAGACCCAGTACTTC; CDR3aa: CASSQDPGRGETQYF
j_gene: TRBJ1-2; abundance: -; d_gene: TRBD1; v_gene: TRBV5-1; CDR3nt: TGCGCCAGCAGCGGGGGGACAGGGGAATATGGCTACACCTTC; CDR3aa: CASSGGTGEYGYTF
j_gene: TRBJ2-7; abundance: -; d_gene: TRBD2; v_gene: TRBV6-5; CDR3nt: TGTGCCAGCAGTTACTCGGGAGCGGGAGGTTGGCAGTACTTC; CDR3aa: CASSYSGAGGWQYF
j_gene: TRBJ1-6; abundance: -; d_gene: TRBD1; v_gene: TRBV6-2/TRBV6-3; CDR3nt: TGTGCCAGCAGTTACTCCTCGCCGGACAGGGTGAATTCACCCCTCCACTTT; CDR3aa: CASSYSSPDRVNSPLHF
j_gene: TRBJ1-1; abundance: -; d_gene: -; v_gene: TRBV4-1; CDR3nt: TGCGCCAGCAGCCGCGTAGGACCGAACACTGAAGCTTTCTTT; CDR3aa: CASSRVGPNTEAFF
j_gene: TRBJ1-2; abundance: -; d_gene: -; v_gene: TRBV18; CDR3nt: TGTGCCAGCTCACCACCGGGCGGTATAGGCTATGGCTACACCTTC; CDR3aa: CASSPPGGIGYGYTF
j_gene: TRBJ1-4; abundance: -; d_gene: -; v_gene: TRBV5-1; CDR3nt: TGCGCCAGCAGCCCCACCGAAGGGAATGAAAAACTGTTTTTT; CDR3aa: CASSPTEGNEKLFF
j_gene: TRBJ1-3; abundance: -; d_gene: -; v_gene: TRBV3-1/TRBV3-2; CDR3nt: TGTGCCAGCAGCCACCGGACGATGGGAAACACCATATATTTT; CDR3aa: CASSHRTMGNTIYF
j_gene: TRBJ2-5; abundance: -; d_gene: TRBD1; v_gene: TRBV20-1; CDR3nt: TGCAGTGCTAGTGAACAGGGGAACAAAGAGACCCAGTACTTC; CDR3aa: CSASEQGNKETQYF
j_gene: TRBJ2-1; abundance: -; d_gene: TRBD2; v_gene: TRBV12-5; CDR3nt: TGTGCTAGTGGTCCGGGGGGGCTTTGGAATGAGCAGTTCTTC; CDR3aa: CASGPGGLWNEQFF
j_gene: TRBJ1-1; abundance: -; d_gene: TRBD1; v_gene: TRBV10-2; CDR3nt: TGCGCCAGCAGTGGATCAACCGACAGGGAACGAGCTTTCTTT; CDR3aa: CASSGSTDRERAFF
j_gene: TRBJ2-7; abundance: -; d_gene: TRBD1; v_gene: TRBV6-2/TRBV6-3; CDR3nt: TGTGCCAGCAGTCGACAGGGGGAGCAGTACTTC; CDR3aa: CASSRQGEQYF
j_gene: TRBJ2-2; abundance: -; d_gene: -; v_gene: TRBV27; CDR3nt: TGTGCCAGCAGCCGGGACTTTTCATTTTCCGGGGAGCTGTTTTTT; CDR3aa: CASSRDFSFSGELFF
j_gene: TRBJ1-6; abundance: -; d_gene: TRBD1; v_gene: TRBV9; CDR3nt: TGTGCCAGCAGCGTCGGCCCGACAGGGGAGTCGCCCCTCCACTTT; CDR3aa: CASSVGPTGESPLHF
j_gene: TRBJ1-1; abundance: -; d_gene: -; v_gene: TRBV18; CDR3nt: TGTGCCAGCTCACCTCAGAGACAGGCTAACACTGAAGCTTTCTTT; CDR3aa: CASSPQRQANTEAFF